This TCR beta chain was observed in a study of vaccination and CD4 T cells after COVID-19. The study's findings and limits: For SARS-CoV-2-reactive clonotypes, the median went from 21 to 38, a nonsignificant increase.

With the Oncomine TCR Beta short-read assay, DNA from cultured CD4+ T cells was sequenced. Genomic DNA was drawn out of CD4+ T cells grown in culture. TCRdb reprocessed the PCR reads via MiXCR and lists one record per CDR3 protein. The repertoire has 11,000 to 15,000 distinct CDR3 sequences, approximately 55% of them found once; the top ten carry 10%. Notes on this clonotype: Its antigen is unidentified.

Treatment denoted: roughly nine-day PBMC culture with coronavirus spike peptide pools or control peptides (ViraFEST assay). TCR sequencing followed the expansion of antigen-specific T cells with peptide pools in ViraFEST. With 7 bases removed from V and 5 bases from J, the gap between germline ends came to 10 bases. The CDR3 is 12 residues long. Germline V CDR1 and CDR2: SNHLY, FYNNEI. The source of this sequence is a human donor who had recovered from COVID-19. Input material: CD4+ T cells from blood, cultured in vitro. V usage is TRBV2 and J usage is TRBJ2-3, with a tentative D call TRBD2 (6 bases). The CDR3, as DNA: TGTGCCAGCACCCGGGAGAGAGATACGCAGTATTTT. This translates into CASTRERDTQYF.